The clone carrying this TCR beta chain was counted many times. The CDR3 is 17 amino acids. Looked up from germline, CDR1 is MNHEY and CDR2 is SVGEGT. Trimming shortened V by 0 bases and J by 0 bases, and 12 bases separated the two germline ends. Time point denoted: after trial treatment. As to treatment: LDRT plus nivolumab, ipilimumab, low-dose cyclophosphamide and aspirin (RACIN trial). The data were obtained in a study of low-dose radiotherapy and immunotherapy resistance in tumors. Alpha- and beta-chain coverage of first-strand cDNA came from TRAV- and TRBV-specific primers. It was with a constant-region primer and a V-primer adapter that TCRs were amplified over approximately 20 PCR cycles. TCRdb re-analysed the reads in MiXCR, keeping a single row per CDR3 protein. The sample lists about 60,000 distinct CDR3 sequences, about 25% occurring once.

The chain has TRBV6-2 or TRBV6-3 and TRBJ2-1; D might be TRBD1 (5 bases). Sample: PBMCs, taken after low-dose radiotherapy plus immunotherapy. The origin of this receptor is a male donor with prostate cancer. The chain's CDR3 is CASSYSTGQGSYNEQFF. The DNA for the CDR3 is TGTGCCAGCAGTTACTCGACTGGTCAGGGCTCCTACAATGAGCAGTTCTTC.